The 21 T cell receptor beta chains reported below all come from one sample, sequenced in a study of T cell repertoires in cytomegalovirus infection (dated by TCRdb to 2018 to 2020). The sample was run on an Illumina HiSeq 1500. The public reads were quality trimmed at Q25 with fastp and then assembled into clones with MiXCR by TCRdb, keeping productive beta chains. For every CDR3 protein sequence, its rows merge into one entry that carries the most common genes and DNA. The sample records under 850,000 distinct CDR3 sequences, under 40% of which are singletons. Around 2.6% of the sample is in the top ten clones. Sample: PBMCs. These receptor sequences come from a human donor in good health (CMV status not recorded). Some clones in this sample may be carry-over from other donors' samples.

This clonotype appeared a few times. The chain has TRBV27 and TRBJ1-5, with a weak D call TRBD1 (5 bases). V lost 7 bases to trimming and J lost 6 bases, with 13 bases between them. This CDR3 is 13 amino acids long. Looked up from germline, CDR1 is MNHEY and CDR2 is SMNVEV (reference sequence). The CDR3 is CASTTDVGQPQHF. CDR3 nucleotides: TGTGCCAGCACGACAGATGTGGGTCAGCCCCAGCATTTT.

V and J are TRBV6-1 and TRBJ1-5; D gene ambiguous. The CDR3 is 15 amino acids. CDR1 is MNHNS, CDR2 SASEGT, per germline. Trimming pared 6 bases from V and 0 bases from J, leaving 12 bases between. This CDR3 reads CASRTDTSSNQPQHF. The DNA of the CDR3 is TGTGCCAGCAGGACTGACACGAGTAGCAATCAGCCCCAGCATTTT.

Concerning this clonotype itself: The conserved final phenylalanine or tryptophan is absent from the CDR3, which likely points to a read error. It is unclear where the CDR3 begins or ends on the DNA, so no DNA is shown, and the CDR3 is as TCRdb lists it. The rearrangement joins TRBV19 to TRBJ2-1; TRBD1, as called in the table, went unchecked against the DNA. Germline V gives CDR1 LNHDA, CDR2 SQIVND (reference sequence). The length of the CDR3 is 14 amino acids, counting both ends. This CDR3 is CARRPVAEYNETFV.

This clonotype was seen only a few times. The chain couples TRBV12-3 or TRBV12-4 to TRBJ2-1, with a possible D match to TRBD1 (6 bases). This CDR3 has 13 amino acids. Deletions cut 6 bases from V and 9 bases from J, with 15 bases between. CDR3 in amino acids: CASRDRPTGEQFF. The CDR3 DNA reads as TGTGCCAGCAGGGACAGACCCACCGGTGAGCAGTTCTTC.

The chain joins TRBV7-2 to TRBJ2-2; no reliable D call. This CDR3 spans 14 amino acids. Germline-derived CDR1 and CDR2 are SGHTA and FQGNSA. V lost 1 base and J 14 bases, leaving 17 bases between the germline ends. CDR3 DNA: TGTGCCAGCAGCTTAGATCTGGGTGCCGTGTATCTGTTTTTT. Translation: CASSLDLGAVYLFF.

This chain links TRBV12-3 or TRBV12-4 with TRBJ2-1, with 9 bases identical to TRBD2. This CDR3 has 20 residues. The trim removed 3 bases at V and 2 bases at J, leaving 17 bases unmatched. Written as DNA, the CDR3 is TGTGCCAGCAGTTTTTTTGTGAACATAGCGGGAGTAGTCCCCTACAATGAGCAGTTCTTC. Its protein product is CASSFFVNIAGVVPYNEQFF.

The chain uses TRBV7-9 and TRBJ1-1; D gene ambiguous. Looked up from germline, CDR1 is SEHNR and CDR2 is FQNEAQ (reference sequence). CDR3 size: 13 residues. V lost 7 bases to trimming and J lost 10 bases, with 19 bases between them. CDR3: CASIQDGSIGAFF. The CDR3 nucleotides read TGTGCCAGCATCCAAGACGGGTCGATTGGAGCTTTCTTT.

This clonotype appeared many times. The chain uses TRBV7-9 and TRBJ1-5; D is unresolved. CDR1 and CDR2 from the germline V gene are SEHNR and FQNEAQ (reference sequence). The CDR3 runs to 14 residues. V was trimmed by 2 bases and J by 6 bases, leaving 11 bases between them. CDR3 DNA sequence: TGTGCCAGCAGCTTAAAAGGTATCGGTCAGCCCCAGCATTTT. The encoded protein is CASSLKGIGQPQHF. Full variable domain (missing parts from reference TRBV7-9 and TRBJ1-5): DTGVSQNPRHKITKRGQNVTFRCDPISEHNRLYWYRQTLGQGPEFLTYFQNEAQLEKSRLLSDRFSAERPKGSFSTLEIQRTEQGDSAMYLCASSLKGIGQPQHFGDGTRLSIL.

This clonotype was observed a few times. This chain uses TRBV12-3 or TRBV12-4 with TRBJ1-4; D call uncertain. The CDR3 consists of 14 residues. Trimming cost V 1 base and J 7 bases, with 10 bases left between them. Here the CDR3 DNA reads TGTGCCAGCAGTTTAGAGCAGAATAGTGAAAAACTGTTTTTT. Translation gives CASSLEQNSEKLFF.

CDR3 region: CASRLDAYNEQFF. DNA of the CDR3: TGTGCCAGCAGGTTAGACGCTTACAATGAGCAGTTCTTC. The J gene is TRBJ2-1, the V gene TRBV28; D is unclear. Germline V gene lookup returns CDR1 MDHEN and CDR2 SYDVKM. Between the trimmed V and J ends, which lost 6 bases and 4 bases, there was a span of 10 bases. The CDR3 consists of 13 residues.

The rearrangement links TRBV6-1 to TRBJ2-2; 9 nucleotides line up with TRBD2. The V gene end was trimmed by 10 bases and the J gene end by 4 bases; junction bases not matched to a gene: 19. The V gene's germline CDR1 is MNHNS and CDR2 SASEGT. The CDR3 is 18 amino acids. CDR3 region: CATTALASGVWSTGELFF. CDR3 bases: TGTGCCACCACGGCCCTGGCTAGCGGGGTTTGGAGCACCGGGGAGCTGTTTTTT.

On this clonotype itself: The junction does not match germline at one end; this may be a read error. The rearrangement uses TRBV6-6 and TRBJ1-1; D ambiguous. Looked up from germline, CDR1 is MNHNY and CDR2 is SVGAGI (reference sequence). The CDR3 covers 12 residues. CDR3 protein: CASKGLGTESFF. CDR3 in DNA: TGTGCCAGCAAGGGTCTGGGAACTGAATCTTTCTTT.

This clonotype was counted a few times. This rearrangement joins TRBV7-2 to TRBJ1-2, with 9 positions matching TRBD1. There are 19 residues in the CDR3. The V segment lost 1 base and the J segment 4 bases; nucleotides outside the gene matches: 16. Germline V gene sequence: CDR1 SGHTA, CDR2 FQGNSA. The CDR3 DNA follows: TGTGCCAGCAGCTTAGTGACGACGGTACCGGGACAGGGACCCTATGGCTACACCTTC. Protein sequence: CASSLVTTVPGQGPYGYTF.

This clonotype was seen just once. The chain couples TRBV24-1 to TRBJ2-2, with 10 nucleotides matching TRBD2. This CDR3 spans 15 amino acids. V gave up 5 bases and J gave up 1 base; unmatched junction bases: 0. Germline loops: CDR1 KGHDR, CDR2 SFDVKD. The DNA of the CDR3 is TGTGCCACCAGTGGACTAGCGGGGAACACCGGGGAGCTGTTTTTT. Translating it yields CATSGLAGNTGELFF.

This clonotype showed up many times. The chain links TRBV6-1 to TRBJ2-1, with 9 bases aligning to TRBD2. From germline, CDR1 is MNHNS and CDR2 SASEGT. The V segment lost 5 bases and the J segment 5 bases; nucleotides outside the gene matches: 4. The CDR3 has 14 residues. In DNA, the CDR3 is TGTGCCAGCAGTTTGGGACTAGCTGACAATGAGCAGTTCTTC. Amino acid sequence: CASSLGLADNEQFF.

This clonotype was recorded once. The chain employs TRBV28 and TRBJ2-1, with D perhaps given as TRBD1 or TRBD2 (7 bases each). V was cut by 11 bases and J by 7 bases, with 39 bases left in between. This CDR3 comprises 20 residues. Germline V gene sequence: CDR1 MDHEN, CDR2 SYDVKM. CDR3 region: CASISHRGGVLRELKNEQFF. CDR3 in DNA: TGTGCCTCCATCTCCCACAGGGGAGGGGTTTTAAGAGAATTGAAAAATGAGCAGTTCTTC. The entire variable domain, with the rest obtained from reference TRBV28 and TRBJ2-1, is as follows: DVKVTQSSRYLVKRTGEKVFLECVQDMDHENMFWYRQDPGLGLRLIYFSYDVKMKEKGDIPEGYSVSREKKERFSLILESASTNQTSMYLCASISHRGGVLRELKNEQFFGPGTRLTVL.

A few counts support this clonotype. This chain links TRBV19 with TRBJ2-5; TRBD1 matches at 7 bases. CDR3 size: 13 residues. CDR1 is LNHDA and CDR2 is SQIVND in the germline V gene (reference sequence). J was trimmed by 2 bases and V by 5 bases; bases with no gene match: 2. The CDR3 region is CASSGGQQETQYF. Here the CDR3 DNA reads TGTGCCAGTAGTGGGGGACAGCAAGAGACCCAGTACTTC.

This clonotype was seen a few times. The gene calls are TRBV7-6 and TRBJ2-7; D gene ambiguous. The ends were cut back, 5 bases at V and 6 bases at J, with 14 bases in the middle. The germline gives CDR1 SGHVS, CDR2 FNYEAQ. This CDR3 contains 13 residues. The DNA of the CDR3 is TGTGCCAGCAGCCCCTTTATTAATCGCGAGCAGTACTTC. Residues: CASSPFINREQYF.

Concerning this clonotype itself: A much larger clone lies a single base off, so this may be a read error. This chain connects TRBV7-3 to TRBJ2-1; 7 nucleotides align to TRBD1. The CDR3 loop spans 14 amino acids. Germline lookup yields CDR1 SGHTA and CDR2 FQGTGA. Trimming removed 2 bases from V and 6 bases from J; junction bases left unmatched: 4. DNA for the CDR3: TGTGCCAGCAGCTTATGGTCAGGGGGCAATGAGCAGTTCTTC. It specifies CASSLWSGGNEQFF.

The CDR3 bases are TGTGCCAGCTCACCACTTATGGCAATGGATATCACTGAAGCTTTCTTT. Translated: CASSPLMAMDITEAFF. The chain is built from TRBV18 and TRBJ1-1; no clear D gene. V was pared by 1 base and J by 4 bases, with 16 bases between. The CDR3 is made up of 16 amino acids. Per the germline V gene, CDR1 is KGHSH and CDR2 is LQKENI.

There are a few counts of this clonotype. CDR3 region: CSADRTEYGYTF. CDR3 DNA: TGCAGTGCTGACCGGACAGAATATGGCTACACCTTC. This rearrangement joins TRBV20-1 to TRBJ1-2, with a tentative D call TRBD1 (6 bases). This CDR3 contains 12 residues. Germline CDR1 reads DFQATT; CDR2 reads SNEGSKA (reference sequence). V lost 5 bases, J lost 5 bases, and 12 bases lay in between.